Here is one TCR beta chain with its context. Authors' analysis steps: Reference gene primer amplification gave nucleated cell count estimates. The data were produced by immunoSEQ multiplex PCR, yet TCRdb's version contains in-frame clones alone and is incomplete. V and J calls and clone size follow that table, whereas D and trimming were derived from the DNA. The sample lists roughly 100,000 clones, around 74% seen once, with roughly a fifth in the top ten. The CDR3 is made up of 12 amino acids. Germline V CDR1 and CDR2: GTSNPN, SVGIG (reference sequence). The V and J ends lost 2 bases and 6 bases respectively, with 10 bases between them. The data originate from a study of blood T cell repertoires in COVID-19. Across the study: The United States, Italy and Spain provided the acute and convalescent COVID-19 samples. Nucleic acid was either cDNA or gDNA, and it came from T cells, B-cell-depleted T cells, or PBMCs.

This receptor was identified in a woman in her 70s with acute or convalescent COVID-19. The chain links TRBV30 to TRBJ2-5; a weak D match, TRBD1 (5 bases). The specimen was peripheral blood. The CDR3 sequence: CAWSRQGKTQYF. The DNA of the CDR3 is TGTGCCTGGAGTAGGCAGGGAAAGACCCAGTACTTC.